This T cell receptor beta chain was found in a study of T-cell reconstitution after alpha-beta-depleted transplantation in children. Study-wide results and caveats: In patients about two months after transplant, alpha-beta T cells reportedly arose from several hundred expanded graft clones. Surviving recipient cells, namely T cells and thymic progenitors, were the source of high day-60 TCRbeta diversity in some patients. Newly produced T cells mostly provided counts and TCRbeta diversity after one year, as hyperexpanded clones declined.

This clonotype was detected many times. The antigen is unknown. The library targeted TCRbeta and was prepared with unique molecular identifiers. Each CDR3 protein gets one entry after TCRdb re-called the PCR reads with MiXCR. The table has about 100,000 distinct CDR3 sequences, 5% to 7% seen once; the top ten hold roughly 25%. The CDR3 has 12 amino acids. The V and J ends lost 1 base and 8 bases respectively, with 6 bases between them. Germline CDR1 SEHNR, CDR2 FQNEAQ (reference sequence). The clonotype was recovered from a male patient between 2 and 10 years old who had a stem cell transplant for acute lymphoblastic leukemia, so the T cells may come from the graft donor. This specimen was PBMCs, mostly from graft donor cells, taken 360 days after TCRalphabeta/CD19-depleted stem cell transplant. V is TRBV7-9 and J is TRBJ2-1; the D is unclear. The CDR3 nucleotides are TGTGCCAGCAGCTTAGTGGGCTATGAGCAGTTCTTC. This encodes CASSLVGYEQFF.